This T cell receptor beta chain is from a study of beta chain features in type 1 diabetes. The germline gives CDR1 KGHSH, CDR2 LQKENI. The CDR3 sequence is 17 residues long. J gave up 0 bases and V 1 base, and 6 bases lay outside the gene matches. This clone was picked up a small number of times. Its antigen remains unidentified. The entirety of the isolated RNA underwent reverse transcription, so expressed TCRB transcripts were sequenced. The read count averaged roughly 4 million across naive, central memory and regulatory T cell samples. This table comes from immunoSEQ multiplex PCR, and its TCRdb copy is limited to in-frame clones, with some not included. This sample has over 650,000 clones, with around 15% found just once. Study-wide findings and caveats: Within each of all four CD4+ subsets, Type 1 diabetes patients had TCRB CDR3s that were moderately but significantly shorter.

Cells sorted by CD45RO/CCR7/CD25/CD127/CD95/CD27 comprised CD4+ naive, central memory, regulatory and stem cell-like memory cells. The V gene is TRBV18, the J gene TRBJ2-5, with TRBD2 matching 9 bases. The sequencing input was naive CD4+ T cells from blood. The TCR originated in a man aged 18 to 30 with type 1 diabetes. CDR3 nucleotide sequence: TGTGCCAGCTCACCACGCGGTACTAGCGGGTACCAAGAGACCCAGTACTTC. This translates into CASSPRGTSGYQETQYF. Complete variable domain (other parts from reference TRBV18 and TRBJ2-5): NAGVMQNPRHLVRRRGQEARLRCSPMKGHSHVYWYRQLPEEGLKFMVYLQKENIIDESGMPKERFSAEFPKEGPSILRIQQVVRGDSAAYFCASSPRGTSGYQETQYFGPGTRLLVL.